This T cell receptor beta chain was recorded in a study of T-cell reconstitution after alpha-beta-depleted transplantation in children. Looked up from germline, CDR1 is SGHTA and CDR2 is FQGNSA. CDR3 length: 11 amino acids. V was pared by 5 bases and J by 5 bases, with 6 bases between. TCRbeta library construction was performed incorporating unique molecular identifiers. TCRdb re-derived calls from the PCR reads in MiXCR, one entry per CDR3 protein. The sample lists around 380,000 distinct CDR3 sequences, about a tenth occurring once. The sample was PBMCs from the stem cell graft donor, taken from the stem cell graft. The sequence came from a human donor who donated a stem cell graft to a child with acute myeloid leukemia. This rearrangement joins TRBV7-2 to TRBJ2-5; no clear D gene. Written as DNA, the CDR3 is TGTGCCAGCAGCGCAAGGGAGACCCAGTACTTC. It encodes CASSARETQYF.